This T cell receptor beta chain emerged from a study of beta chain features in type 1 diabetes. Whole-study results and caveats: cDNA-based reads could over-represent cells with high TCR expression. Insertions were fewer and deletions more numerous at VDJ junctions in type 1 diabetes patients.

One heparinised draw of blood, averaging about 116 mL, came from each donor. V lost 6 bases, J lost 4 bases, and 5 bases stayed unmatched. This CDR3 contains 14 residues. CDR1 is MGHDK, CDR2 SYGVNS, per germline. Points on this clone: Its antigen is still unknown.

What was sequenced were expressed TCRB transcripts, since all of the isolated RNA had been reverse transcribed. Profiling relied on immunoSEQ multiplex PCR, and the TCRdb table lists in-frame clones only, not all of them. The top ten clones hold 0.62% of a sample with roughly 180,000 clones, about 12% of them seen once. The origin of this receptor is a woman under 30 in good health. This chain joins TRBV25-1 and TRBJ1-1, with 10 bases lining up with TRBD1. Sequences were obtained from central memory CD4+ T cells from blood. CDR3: CASSRTGGFTEAFF. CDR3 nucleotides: TGTGCCAGCAGCAGGACAGGGGGTTTCACTGAAGCTTTCTTT. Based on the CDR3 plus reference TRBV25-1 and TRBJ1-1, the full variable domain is EADIYQTPRYLVIGTGKKITLECSQTMGHDKMYWYQQDPGMELHLIHYSYGVNSTEKGDLSSESTVSRIRTEHFPLTLESARPSHTSQYLCASSRTGGFTEAFFGQGTRLTVV.